Included here is one T cell receptor (beta chain) sequence, with context. The antigen remains unidentified. Losses at the gene ends were 4 bases for V and 1 base for J; bases not matched to a gene: 5. Germline V gene sequence: CDR1 SGDLS, CDR2 YYNGEE. The CDR3 extends over 16 amino acids. The use of a sample-barcoded 5' primer and a J-beta primer mix characterized a second PCR of about 7 to 12 cycles. Each TCR beta cDNA got a 12-nucleotide random molecular identifier. Sequencing recovered at least 2.5 million CDR3-containing paired-end reads from each sample. A single record per CDR3 protein comes from TCRdb applying MiXCR to the 5' RACE reads. The repertoire holds more than 500,000 distinct CDR3 sequences, approximately 27% seen once, with around 20% in the top ten. This sample stems from a study of blood T cells in healthy people across ages. Overall study findings and caveats: PBMC samples, being unsorted, prevented any conclusive comparison of naive and antigen-experienced cells. Among long-lived donors, naive CD4+ cells were more numerous and diversity higher than in aged donors.

The V call is TRBV9, the J call TRBJ2-5; TRBD2 matches at 12 bases. The material sequenced was blood. The sequence was collected from a woman in her sixties or seventies in good health. The CDR3, as DNA: TGTGCCAGCAGCCCAAGGGGACTAGCGGGCCAAGAGACCCAGTACTTC. Residues: CASSPRGLAGQETQYF.